The 16 T cell receptor beta chains reported below all come from one sample, sequenced in a study of molecular identifiers for immune sequencing clone quantification. TCRdb re-called the PCR reads through MiXCR, storing one row per CDR3 protein. The data hold more than 250,000 distinct CDR3 sequences, with about a fifth observed a single time. The sample consisted of naive CD8+ T cells from blood, with Jurkat cell RNA spiked in. Stated subset: FACS-sorted CD8+CD4-CCR7+CD45RA+ naive T cells. These receptors all come from a human donor in good health. Some libraries in this study had Jurkat cell RNA spiked in.

This clonotype was detected ten times or more. The chain uses TRBV11-2 and TRBJ2-3, with D perhaps TRBD1 or TRBD2 (5 bases each). CDR3 size: 14 residues. CDR1 SGHAT and CDR2 FQNNGV come from the germline V gene. V lost 5 bases and J lost 2, with 11 bases in between. In DNA form, the CDR3 reads TGTGCCAGCAGCCGACCGGGGCTCACAGATACGCAGTATTTT. It yields the protein CASSRPGLTDTQYF.

This clonotype was counted ten times or more. V usage is TRBV29-1 and J usage is TRBJ1-4, with D perhaps TRBD1 (5 bases). The CDR3 totals 14 residues. Germline V gene data show CDR1 as SQVTM and CDR2 as ANQGSEA. V lost 4 bases to trimming and J lost 5 bases, with 14 bases between them. The CDR3 reads CSVGSGGMNEKLFF. The CDR3 DNA is TGCAGCGTTGGGAGCGGGGGGATGAATGAAAAACTGTTTTTT.

This rearrangement joins TRBV20-1 to TRBJ2-7; D not certain. The CDR3 has 11 residues. Germline V CDR1 and CDR2: DFQATT, SNEGSKA (reference sequence). V lost 6 bases to trimming and J lost 3 bases, with 9 bases between them. The CDR3 reads CSAGSLYEQYF. In DNA, the CDR3 is TGCAGTGCGGGGTCCCTCTACGAGCAGTACTTC.

At least ten counts were recorded for this clonotype. The J gene is TRBJ1-1, the V gene TRBV7-9; 10 bases fit TRBD1. This CDR3 comprises 14 residues. The germline CDR1 and CDR2 sequences are SEHNR and FQNEAQ (reference sequence). J lost 6 bases, V lost 6 bases, and 7 bases had no gene match. The CDR3 here is CASSLTGGLAEAFF. The CDR3 DNA reads as TGTGCCAGCAGTCTGACAGGGGGCTTGGCTGAAGCTTTCTTT.

The chain is built from TRBV10-3 and TRBJ2-5; D is undetermined. Between the trimmed V and J ends, which lost 3 bases and 2 bases, there was a span of 10 bases. The CDR3 has 14 residues. The germline V gene has CDR1 ENHRY and CDR2 SYGVKD. CDR3 protein: CAISDGCSQETQYF. The CDR3, as DNA: TGTGCCATCAGTGATGGGTGCTCTCAAGAGACCCAGTACTTC.

There are many counts of this clonotype. The chain joins TRBV4-3 to TRBJ2-5; D is uncertain. Germline V gives CDR1 LGHNA, CDR2 YSLEER. Deletions cut 0 bases from V and 4 bases from J, with 12 bases between. CDR3 length: 15 residues. CDR3 protein: CASSQDLGPIETQYF. CDR3 nucleotide sequence: TGCGCCAGCAGCCAAGATCTTGGCCCGATAGAGACCCAGTACTTC.

The chain links TRBV20-1 to TRBJ1-2; no firm D call. The CDR3 contains 15 residues. Trimming removed 0 bases at V and 2 bases at J, with 13 bases between. The germline gives CDR1 DFQATT, CDR2 SNEGSKA (reference sequence). The CDR3 DNA follows: TGCAGTGCTAGAGATGATTGGGAGGGAAACTATGGCTACACCTTC. Encoded protein: CSARDDWEGNYGYTF.

Remarks on this clonotype: A clone one base away is much larger, so this may be a read error. V and J are TRBV20-1 and TRBJ2-7; possible D gene TRBD1, 5 bases. Germline V gene data show CDR1 as DFQATT and CDR2 as SNEGSKA (reference sequence). V lost 0 bases and J 2 bases, leaving 8 bases between the germline ends. This CDR3 is built from 13 residues. The CDR3 coding sequence is TGCAGTGCTAGAGATGGGGCAGCCTACGAGCAGTACTTC. This translates into CSARDGAAYEQYF.

J is TRBJ1-4 and V is TRBV13, with a weak D call TRBD1 (5 bases). Trimming shortened V by 10 bases and J by 3 bases, and 21 bases separated the two germline ends. The germline gives CDR1 PRHDT, CDR2 FYEKMQ (reference sequence). This CDR3 region has 16 residues. This CDR3 reads CATLPDTASSNEKLFF. CDR3 DNA sequence: TGTGCCACCCTTCCGGACACCGCATCTTCTAATGAAAAACTGTTTTTT.

This clonotype was detected only a few times. Since the CDR3 does not end with the conserved phenylalanine or tryptophan, this likely comes from a read error. The chain carries TRBV7-6 and TRBJ1-1; TRBD1 might be the D (5 bases). The length of the CDR3 is 14 residues. Germline lookup yields CDR1 SGHVS and CDR2 FNYEAQ. V was pared by 8 bases and J by 0 bases, with 13 bases between. The CDR3 reads CASPKTVMNTEAFL. The CDR3 DNA follows: TGTGCCAGCCCCAAGACAGTTATGAACACTGAAGCTTTCCTT.

This clonotype was seen only a few times. The chain couples TRBV27 to TRBJ2-3, with 11 bases matching TRBD2. The germline gives CDR1 MNHEY, CDR2 SMNVEV (reference sequence). CDR3 length equals 16 residues. V shed 5 bases, J shed 3 bases, and the junction held 7 bases outside the gene matches. CDR3 bases: TGTGCCAGCAGTCCAGGGGGACTAGCGGAAACAGATACGCAGTATTTT. Its protein is CASSPGGLAETDTQYF.

This clonotype was recorded many times. The rearrangement joins TRBV6-2 or TRBV6-3 to TRBJ2-3; TRBD2 matches at 10 bases. Trimming at V came to 0 bases and at J to 6 bases, leaving 12 bases not matched to a gene. The CDR3 extends over 18 amino acids. CDR1 is MNHEY, CDR2 SVGEGT, per germline. This CDR3 is CASSYSITSGTKEDTQYF. DNA for the CDR3: TGTGCCAGCAGTTACTCGATCACTAGCGGGACCAAAGAGGATACGCAGTATTTT.

This clonotype was seen many times. V gene TRBV5-1 combines with J gene TRBJ2-7; possibly TRBD2 for D (6 bases). Germline loops: CDR1 SGHRS, CDR2 YFSETQ. Trimming removed 0 bases at V and 5 bases at J, with 15 bases between. This CDR3 is built from 15 residues. The CDR3 protein is CASSLESSEVHEQYF. In nucleotides, the CDR3 is TGCGCCAGCAGCTTGGAGTCTAGCGAGGTCCACGAGCAGTACTTC.

Ten or more counts support this clonotype. The V gene is TRBV19, the J gene TRBJ2-3, with a weak D call TRBD1 (5 bases). V was shortened by 3 bases and J by 2 bases, with 15 bases between the two germline ends. From germline, CDR1 is LNHDA and CDR2 SQIVND (reference sequence). The CDR3 has 16 amino acids. CDR3 DNA: TGTGCCAGTAGTATTCTGACAGATCTTTTCACAGATACGCAGTATTTT. It is translated as CASSILTDLFTDTQYF.

This clonotype was seen many times. V usage is TRBV7-9 and J usage is TRBJ2-2; D call uncertain. The CDR3 is 14 residues long. V dropped 7 bases and J dropped 8 bases, with 17 bases sitting between them. Looked up from germline, CDR1 is SEHNR and CDR2 is FQNEAQ (reference sequence). CDR3 sequence: CASNLLIAWGELFF. The CDR3 DNA reads as TGTGCCAGCAACCTCCTTATCGCCTGGGGGGAGCTGTTTTTT.

The sample holds many counts of this clonotype. The J gene is TRBJ2-7, the V gene TRBV7-9; D is possibly TRBD2 (6 bases). CDR1 is SEHNR and CDR2 is FQNEAQ in the germline V gene (reference sequence). The CDR3 totals 14 residues. The V and J ends lost 5 bases and 3 bases respectively, with 14 bases between them. DNA for the CDR3: TGTGCCAGCAGCCCGCGGAGGGTTGGCTACGAGCAGTACTTC. Translation: CASSPRRVGYEQYF.